This TCR beta chain was sequenced in a study of T cell changes during pregnancy in multiple sclerosis. TCRdb's table, derived via immunoSEQ multiplex PCR, lists solely in-frame clones and lacks some. The sample lists about 76,000 clones, 93% occurring once. Germline V gene data show CDR1 as SGHRS and CDR2 as YFSETQ. Trimming cost V 0 bases and J 0 bases, with 3 bases left between them. The CDR3 contains 14 residues. This clone appeared once. The sequences come from peripheral blood, collected in the second trimester of pregnancy. This TCR derives from a female donor with multiple sclerosis, enrolled in a pregnancy study. V and J are TRBV5-1 and TRBJ1-4; unclear D gene. The CDR3 coding sequence is TGCGCCAGCAGCTTGGCTTCAACTAATGAAAAACTGTTTTTT. It yields the protein CASSLASTNEKLFF.